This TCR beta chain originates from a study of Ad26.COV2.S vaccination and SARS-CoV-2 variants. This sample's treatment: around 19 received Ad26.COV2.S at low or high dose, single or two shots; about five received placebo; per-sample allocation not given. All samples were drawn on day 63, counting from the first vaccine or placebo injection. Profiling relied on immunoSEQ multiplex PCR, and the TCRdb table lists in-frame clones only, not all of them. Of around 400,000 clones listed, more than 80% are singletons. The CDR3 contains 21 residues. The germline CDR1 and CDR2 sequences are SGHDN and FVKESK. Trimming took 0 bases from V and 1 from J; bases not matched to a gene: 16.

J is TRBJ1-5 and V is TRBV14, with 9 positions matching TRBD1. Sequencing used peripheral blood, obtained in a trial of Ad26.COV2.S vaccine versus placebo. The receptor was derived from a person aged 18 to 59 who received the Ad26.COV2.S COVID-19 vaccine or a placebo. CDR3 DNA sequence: TGTGCCAGCAGCCAAGATAAAAGCAAGAACAGGGGGCTGGGGAGCAATCAGCCCCAGCATTTT. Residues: CASSQDKSKNRGLGSNQPQHF. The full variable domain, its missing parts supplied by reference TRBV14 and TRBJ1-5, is EAGVTQFPSHSVIEKGQTVTLRCDPISGHDNLYWYRRVMGKEIKFLLHFVKESKQDESGMPNNRFLAERTGGTYSTLKVQPAELEDSGVYFCASSQDKSKNRGLGSNQPQHFGDGTRLSIL.